A selection of T cell receptor beta chains follows, all from one sample in a study of T cell responses to AZD1222 COVID-19 vaccine. Profiling relied on immunoSEQ multiplex PCR, and the TCRdb table lists in-frame clones only, not all of them. The top ten hold approximately 2.1% of the sample, which has about 150,000 clones, under 95% seen once. The specimen comprised peripheral blood, sampled on day 0 of AZD1222 vaccination. The receptor source for this set is an adult in good health. Each CDR3 is given with its conserved first and last residue. The D gene is left open where the match is weak. The size of a clone is reported for some rows only, either as once, few or many, or as a class for expanded clones.

.,.,TRBJ2-3,TRBV7-2,TGTGCCAGCAGTCTTTCTGCGGATACGCAGTATTTT,CASSLSADTQYF
.,.,TRBJ1-5,TRBV19,TGTGCCAGTACCCGGAGGGGTTACGCTAGCAATCAGCCCCAGCATTTT,CASTRRGYASNQPQHF
.,.,TRBJ1-2,TRBV6-5,TGTGCCAGCAGTATTATCTTCTATGGCTACACCTTC,CASSIIFYGYTF
.,.,TRBJ1-4,TRBV16,TGTGCCAGCAGCCATTCAAGGGGGGTTGAAAAACTGTTTTTT,CASSHSRGVEKLFF
.,.,TRBJ1-6,TRBV27,TGTGCCAGCAGGACAGGACTTCATAATTCACCCCTCCACTTT,CASRTGLHNSPLHF
.,.,TRBJ2-1,TRBV10-2,TGCGCCACCAGCACGGTCGGTGGCTCCTACAATGAGCAGTTCTTC,CATSTVGGSYNEQFF
TRBD1,.,TRBJ2-7,TRBV28,TGTGCCAGCAGTCGGGACAGGGCGCGGCAGTACTTC,CASSRDRARQYF
.,.,TRBJ1-5,TRBV19,TGTGCCAGTAGAAGATTCGGTGTCGTTAGCAATCAGCCCCAGCATTTT,CASRRFGVVSNQPQHF
TRBD1,.,TRBJ2-7,TRBV10-1,TGCGCCAGCAGCCCAGGGACAGTTTACGAGCAGTACTTC,CASSPGTVYEQYF
.,.,TRBJ1-3,TRBV5-1,TGCGCCAGCAGCTTAAGTTCAGGACATCTCGGCACGGTTGGAAACACCATATATTTT,CASSLSSGHLGTVGNTIYF
.,.,TRBJ1-1,TRBV7-6,TGTGCCAGCAGCTTAGACTTGACACGGAACACTGAAGCTTTCTTT,CASSLDLTRNTEAFF
.,.,TRBJ1-2,TRBV3-1/TRBV3-2,TGTGCCAGCAGCCAAGACGGCACACCCTATGGCTACACCTTC,CASSQDGTPYGYTF
TRBD1,.,TRBJ2-7,TRBV12-5,TGTGCTAGTGGTCAAACCACAGGGGGCTTCTCCTACGAGCAGTACTTC,CASGQTTGGFSYEQYF
.,.,TRBJ1-1,TRBV12-5,TGTGCTAGTGGTTTGGTCCCCCGGGACGGGAACACTGAAGCTTTCTTT,CASGLVPRDGNTEAFF
TRBD1,once,TRBJ1-3,TRBV7-8,TGTGCCAGCAGCCAGTACAGGGGAGGAAACACCATATATTTT,CASSQYRGGNTIYF
.,once,TRBJ2-2,TRBV3-1/TRBV3-2,TGTGCCAGCAGCCGATGGACCGGGGAGCTGTTTTTT,CASSRWTGELFF
.,.,TRBJ2-3,TRBV9,TGTGCCAGCAGCGCCAGGACAAACACAGATACGCAGTATTTT,CASSARTNTDTQYF
.,.,TRBJ2-1,TRBV11-3,TGTGCCAGCAGCTTGTACGGTACCTACAATGAGCAGTTCTTC,CASSLYGTYNEQFF
.,.,TRBJ1-1,TRBV18,TGTGCCAGCTCACCACTGCGGGGGATGAACACTGAAGCTTTCTTT,CASSPLRGMNTEAFF
TRBD2,.,TRBJ2-3,TRBV9,TGTGCCAGCAGCCCCCGAAGAGCGGGACTAGTCTACACAGATACGCAGTATTTT,CASSPRRAGLVYTDTQYF
.,.,TRBJ2-5,TRBV7-6,TGTGCCAGCAGTCCAACTCGAGAAGAGACCCAGTACTTC,CASSPTREETQYF
.,.,TRBJ1-6,TRBV5-5,TGTGCCAGCAGCAGACTCGGGGTCGAGTCACCCCTCCACTTT,CASSRLGVESPLHF
.,few,TRBJ2-4,TRBV27,TGTGCCAGCAGTCCCAGGGATGGGTCCAAAAACATTCAGTACTTC,CASSPRDGSKNIQYF
.,.,TRBJ2-2,TRBV3-1/TRBV3-2,TGTGCCAGCAGCCAAGTTCAAAGGACCGGGGAGCTGTTTTTT,CASSQVQRTGELFF
.,.,TRBJ1-4,TRBV18,TGTGCCAGCTCACCACCGAACAGCCTTAATGAAAAACTGTTTTTT,CASSPPNSLNEKLFF
TRBD2,.,TRBJ2-1,TRBV5-5,TGTGCCAGCAGCTTCCGGCGCGGGGGGGACAATGAGCAGTTCTTC,CASSFRRGGDNEQFF
TRBD2,.,TRBJ2-3,TRBV7-9,TGTGCCAGCAGCGCGGGAGGCAGCCGCGCAGATACGCAGTATTTT,CASSAGGSRADTQYF
TRBD1,.,TRBJ2-7,TRBV7-9,TGTGCCAGCAGCTCCCTACAGGGGTACGAGCAGTACTTC,CASSSLQGYEQYF
.,.,TRBJ2-3,TRBV19,TGTGCCAGTAGTATAATAGGGGGGGATACGCAGTATTTT,CASSIIGGDTQYF
.,.,TRBJ1-3,TRBV7-2,TGTGCCAGCAGCTTACGCGGTCAGCCTGGAAACACCATATATTTT,CASSLRGQPGNTIYF
TRBD2,.,TRBJ2-1,TRBV3-1/TRBV3-2,TGTGCCAGCAGCCAAGCGGGGGGGCCCTACAATGAGCAGTTCTTC,CASSQAGGPYNEQFF
.,.,TRBJ1-6,TRBV3-1/TRBV3-2,TGTGCCAGCAGCCAGGGGTCGGATTCACCCCTCCACTTT,CASSQGSDSPLHF
.,.,TRBJ2-1,TRBV5-1,TGCGCCAGCAGCTACGGGAGCTCCTACAATGAGCAGTTCTTC,CASSYGSSYNEQFF
.,.,TRBJ1-6,TRBV28,TGTGCCAGCAGAACAGAACTTTACAATTCACCCCTCCACTTT,CASRTELYNSPLHF
TRBD1,.,TRBJ2-1,TRBV7-9,TGTGCCAGCAGCCCGAGATCAGGGGGCTCCTACAATGAGCAGTTCTTC,CASSPRSGGSYNEQFF
.,.,TRBJ2-3,TRBV5-4,TGTGCCAGCAGCTTGGCAGATACGCAGTATTTT,CASSLADTQYF
.,.,TRBJ2-1,TRBV25-1,TGTGCCAGCAGTGATGGGGGATCGAATGAGCAGTTCTTC,CASSDGGSNEQFF
.,.,TRBJ1-1,TRBV6-2/TRBV6-3,TGTGCCAGCAGTTACTCGTGGGCCACTGAAGCTTTCTTT,CASSYSWATEAFF
.,once,TRBJ2-5,TRBV4-1,TGCGCCAGCAGCCAAGGGTACCCCCGCACGGGAGAGACCCAGTACTTC,CASSQGYPRTGETQYF
TRBD2,.,TRBJ2-3,TRBV28,TGTGCCAGCAGTCAAACTAGCGCCGATAGCACAGATACGCAGTATTTT,CASSQTSADSTDTQYF
TRBD1,.,TRBJ2-7,TRBV5-5,TGTGCCAGCAGTTTTAACCGGGACAGGACCTACGAGCAGTACTTC,CASSFNRDRTYEQYF
.,.,TRBJ2-3,TRBV7-3,TGTGCCAGCAGCTTAACAGGAGGGGCTAGCACAGATACGCAGTATTTT,CASSLTGGASTDTQYF
.,.,TRBJ1-5,TRBV2,TGTGCCACGACCCAAGGGGCCCAGCAGCCCCAGCATTTT,CATTQGAQQPQHF
.,.,TRBJ1-4,TRBV18,TGTGCCAGCTCACCTCCCCAGTCTAATGAAAAACTGTTTTTT,CASSPPQSNEKLFF
.,.,TRBJ2-2,TRBV7-6,TGTGCCAGCAGCCGCGATGGGGCCGGGGGAGCTACCGGGGAGCTGTTTTTT,CASSRDGAGGATGELFF
.,few,TRBJ1-1,TRBV5-1,TGCGCCAGCAGCTTTTCGGGCAGGGGAAACACTGAAGCTTTCTTT,CASSFSGRGNTEAFF
.,.,TRBJ2-7,TRBV5-1,TGCGCCAGCAGCTTGGAGGACGAGCAGTACTTC,CASSLEDEQYF
.,.,TRBJ2-5,TRBV28,TGTGCCAGCAGTCTCTCGCAAGAGACCCAGTACTTC,CASSLSQETQYF
TRBD1,.,TRBJ1-2,TRBV27,TGTGCCAGCAGTTTATCGGGACAGGTCTATGGCTACACCTTC,CASSLSGQVYGYTF
.,.,TRBJ2-7,TRBV6-5,TGTGCCAGCAGTTACCGAAATGGGGACGAGCAGTACTTC,CASSYRNGDEQYF
TRBD2,.,TRBJ2-3,TRBV4-2,TGTGCCAGCAGCCCTCGGACTAGTCCAGATACGCAGTATTTT,CASSPRTSPDTQYF
TRBD1,once,TRBJ2-6,TRBV7-2,TGTGCCAGCAGCCCACAGGGGGCCACTGGGGCCAACGTCCTGACTTTC,CASSPQGATGANVLTF